This T cell receptor beta chain was documented in a study of T cells in Graves' hyperthyroidism and ophthalmopathy. Study-level points and caveats: Most clonotypes expanded in thyroid above 0.001 were likewise present in blood. The model forecast ophthalmopathy, anticipating it by a median around 6.5 months before onset.

From germline, CDR1 is WSHSY and CDR2 SAAADI. CDR3 length: 13 amino acids. Researchers amplified the TCR beta CDR3 regions from RNA transcripts. The HTBI set primed first-round TCR CDR3 RT-PCR. TCRdb fed the multiplex PCR reads into MiXCR, producing one record per CDR3 protein. Of just under 750,000 distinct CDR3 sequences in the sample, 30% to 40% were seen once. In the case of this clonotype: The antigen remains unidentified.

Aged 18 to 65, the patients had hyperthyroidism that was newly diagnosed and had lasted under 2 months. This chain uses TRBV10-2 with TRBJ2-7, with D hard to call. Matching the DNA end better, TRBJ2-1 makes the J call doubtful. The TCR originated in a woman aged 40 to 50 with Graves' hyperthyroidism. What was sequenced was blood. CDR3 DNA sequence: TGCGCCAGCAGTGAGTCGGGTGAGGATGAGCAGTTCTTC. It encodes CASSESGEDEQFF.